This T cell receptor (beta chain) stems from a study of cytomegalovirus exposure and HLA in healthy donors. Whole-study findings and limits: Sequencing artifact likely explains a cluster of highly shared sequence variants. The records held CMV serostatus as the only immune exposure information. Compared with the roughly 670-donor mean, an Asian-associated ancestry cluster reportedly had fewer N-insertions, according to a later analysis.

PCR involved 60 Vbeta and 13 Jbeta primers. TCRdb keeps only in-frame clones here, not all; method: immunoSEQ multiplex PCR. The sample lists around 150,000 clones, roughly 80% occurring once. To note about this clone: Its target is not known.

This clonotype originated in a woman between 40 and 55 years old in good health and CMV-seropositive. Material for sequencing was PBMCs.

In DNA form, the CDR3 reads TGTGCCAGCAGCCAAGTACGGAGGGTCGGCTACACCTTC. Protein: CASSQVRRVGYTF. This chain connects TRBV14 to TRBJ1-2; D is unresolved. Trimming took 1 base from V and 8 from J, leaving 11 bases between them. The germline CDR1 and CDR2 sequences are SGHDN and FVKESK. This CDR3 contains 13 residues.